The clone carrying this TCR beta chain appeared a few times. Amplification of TCR alpha and beta CDR3 regions from RNA used iRepertoire nested multiplex PCR. TCRdb analysed the multiplex PCR reads with MiXCR anew, one entry per CDR3 protein. Here the sample spans about 380,000 distinct CDR3 sequences, less than 50% being singletons. The entry originates in a study of glioma-infiltrating T cells. The CDR3 is 12 amino acids. CDR1 and CDR2 from the germline V gene are LGHDT and YNNKEL (reference sequence). V was pared by 3 bases and J by 2 bases, with 5 bases between. This sequence originates from a human donor with low-grade glioma or glioblastoma, undergoing nonglioma brain surgery, or in good health (not recorded which). The specimen was glioma tissue, nonneoplastic brain tissue, or PBMCs (not recorded which). This sequence joins TRBV3-1 and TRBJ2-7; D not resolved. The CDR3 loop is CASSHSTYEQYF. The CDR3, as DNA: TGTGCCAGCAGCCATAGTACCTACGAGCAGTACTTC.